The T cell receptor beta chain described here comes from a study of T cells expressing NK-cell markers (dated by TCRdb to the early 2020s). Turning to the overall study: In sorted CD3+CD56+NKG2C+, CD3+CD56+NKG2C- and CD3+CD56-NKG2C+ T-cell subsets from several donors, TCR beta-chain repertoires were profiled. The study sequenced eight donors, all healthy volunteers chosen at random: three men and five women. Among the eight sequenced donors, only one was HCMV-seronegative, while the other seven were HCMV-seropositive. The libraries were sequenced on Illumina HiSeq 2000/2500, MiSeq or NextSeq, producing 2 x 150 bp reads. Beyond this particular receptor, the publication reports: In five to seven donors, the dominant CD3+CD56+NKG2C+ clonotypes were found to rank among the top 10 CD8+ clonotypes and to make up about 1.0-7.5% of CD8+ T cells. It remained unclear whether the expanded NKG2C-expressing T cell clones were specific for HCMV antigens. Those dominant clonotypes were again the most abundant among CD3+CD56-NKG2C+ cells in a handful of donors, at roughly 28.3-60.1%.

From the cysteine through the phenylalanine, the CDR3 covers 15 amino acids. The DNA is unrecorded. Details on this clonotype: This clone's antigen is unknown.

TCRdb lists the instrument as Illumina HiSeq 2000. 5'RACE template switching, by which a universal primer site and unique molecular identifiers were added, was used to make TCR beta cDNA libraries. cDNA synthesis was primed from the TCR beta constant segment and was followed by two successive PCR amplification steps. Processing in the source paper ran as follows. MIGEC was used to demultiplex reads and group the reads by UMI, and MiTCR was used to assemble and quantify clonotypes. To remove erroneous sequences, TCR cDNA sequences were retained only when supported by two or more reads. The tcR package was used for downstream repertoire analysis, and clonotypes were matched between fractions using CDR3 nucleotide sequence together with V segment. VDJmatch was used to annotate antigen specificity against VDJdb, with one amino acid substitution in CDR3 permitted. TCRdb reprocessed the reads, reporting each CDR3 protein sequence once and no DNA. TCRdb's processing, not the study's, gives the V and J calls here. The sample's own table lists some 450,000 distinct CDR3 sequences. About 7.3% of the sample belongs to the ten largest clones.

To determine HCMV serostatus, a commercial ELISA kit was used to detect HCMV-specific IgG in serum. Ficoll density gradient centrifugation was used to isolate peripheral blood mononuclear cells from blood. Material for sequencing was blood T cells: a sorted CD56 or NKG2C T cell subset, CD4+ or CD8+ T cells, or bulk PBMC T cells (not recorded which). This receptor was taken from a woman aged 18 to 75 in good health. The chain is assembled from TRBV12-3 or TRBV12-4 and TRBJ1-2; TCRdb's D call, TRBD1, is unchecked because there is no DNA. The CDR3 sequence is CASRGQGFGAYGYTF.